This TCR beta chain originates from a study of T cells in tuberculosis. The length of the CDR3 is 16 residues. Germline V gene lookup returns CDR1 KGHSH and CDR2 LQKENI. V lost 3 bases, J lost 3 bases, and 9 bases stayed unmatched. Described time point: new active TB diagnosis, blood taken before or within 7 days of starting treatment. Repertoires were generated with immunoSEQ multiplex PCR, while TCRdb's copy carries only in-frame clones and drops some. The sample lists 30,000 to 40,000 clones, 93% occurring once. The sample here was PBMCs, taken at tuberculosis diagnosis. The source is an adult with tuberculosis. This chain links TRBV18 with TRBJ2-7; 9 bases align to TRBD1. This chain's CDR3 is CASSPVPDRGGYEQYF. The CDR3 coding sequence is TGTGCCAGCTCACCTGTTCCGGACAGGGGAGGCTACGAGCAGTACTTC. The full variable domain, completed using reference TRBV18 and TRBJ2-7, is NAGVMQNPRHLVRRRGQEARLRCSPMKGHSHVYWYRQLPEEGLKFMVYLQKENIIDESGMPKERFSAEFPKEGPSILRIQQVVRGDSAAYFCASSPVPDRGGYEQYFGPGTRLTVT.